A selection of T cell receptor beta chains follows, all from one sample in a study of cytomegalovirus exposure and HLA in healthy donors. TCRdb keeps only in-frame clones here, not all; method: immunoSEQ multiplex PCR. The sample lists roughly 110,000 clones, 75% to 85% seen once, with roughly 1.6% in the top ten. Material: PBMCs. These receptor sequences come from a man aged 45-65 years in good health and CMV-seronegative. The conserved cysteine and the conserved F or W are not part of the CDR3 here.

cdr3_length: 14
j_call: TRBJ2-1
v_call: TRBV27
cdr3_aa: ASSLRRGDSYNEQF

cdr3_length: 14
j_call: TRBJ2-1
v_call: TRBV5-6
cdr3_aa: ASSSPSGGARNEQF

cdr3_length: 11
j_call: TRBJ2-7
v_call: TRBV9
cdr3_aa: ASSVVGTSEQY

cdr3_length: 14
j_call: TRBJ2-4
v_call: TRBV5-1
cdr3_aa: ASSLAGLGGVGIQY

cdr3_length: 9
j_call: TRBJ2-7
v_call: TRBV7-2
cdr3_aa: ASTRGDEQY

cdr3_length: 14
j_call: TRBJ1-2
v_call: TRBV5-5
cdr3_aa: ASSLRRDRANYGYT

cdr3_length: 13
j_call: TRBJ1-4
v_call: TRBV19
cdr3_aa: ASSRQIPTNEKLF

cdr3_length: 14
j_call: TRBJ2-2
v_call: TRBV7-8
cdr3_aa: ASSPYRVRSTGELF

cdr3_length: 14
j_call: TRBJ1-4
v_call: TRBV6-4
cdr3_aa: ASSKPDRAHNEKLF

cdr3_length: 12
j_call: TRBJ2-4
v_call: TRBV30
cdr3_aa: AWSTGGEGNIQY

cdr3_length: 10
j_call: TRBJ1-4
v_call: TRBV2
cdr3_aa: ASSVGSEKLF

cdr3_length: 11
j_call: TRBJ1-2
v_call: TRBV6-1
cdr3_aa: ASSERQGGGYT

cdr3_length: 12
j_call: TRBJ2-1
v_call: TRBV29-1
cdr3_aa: SASTSGGRNEQF

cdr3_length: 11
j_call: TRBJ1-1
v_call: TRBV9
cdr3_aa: ASSPLENTEAF

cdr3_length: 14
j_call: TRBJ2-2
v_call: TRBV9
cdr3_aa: ASSVRLAGYTGELF

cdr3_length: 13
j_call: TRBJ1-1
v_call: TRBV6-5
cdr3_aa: ASSYSNQGNTEAF

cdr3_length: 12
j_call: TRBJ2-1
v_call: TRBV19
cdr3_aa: ASSITGGYNEQF

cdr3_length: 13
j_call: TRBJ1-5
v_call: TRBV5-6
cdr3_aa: ASSLGPGRSRSQH

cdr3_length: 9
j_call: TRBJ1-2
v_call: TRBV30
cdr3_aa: AWSVRDGYT

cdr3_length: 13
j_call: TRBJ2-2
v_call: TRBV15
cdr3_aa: ATRRGAANTGELF

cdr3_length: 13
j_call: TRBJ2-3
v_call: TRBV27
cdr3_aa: ASSSLAGGFYTQY

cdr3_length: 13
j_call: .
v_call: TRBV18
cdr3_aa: ASSRSGQGTYEQY

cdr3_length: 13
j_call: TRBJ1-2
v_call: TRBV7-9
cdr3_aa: ASSLAWALNYGYT

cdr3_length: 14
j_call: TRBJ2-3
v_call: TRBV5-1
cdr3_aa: ASSLVSPSGGDTQY

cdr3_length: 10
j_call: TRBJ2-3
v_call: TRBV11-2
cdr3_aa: ASSPAPRSQY

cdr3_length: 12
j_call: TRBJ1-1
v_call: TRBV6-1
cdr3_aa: ASRNSGRNTEAF

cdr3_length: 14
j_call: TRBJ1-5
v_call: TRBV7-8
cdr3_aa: ASSQSGQGAAQPQH

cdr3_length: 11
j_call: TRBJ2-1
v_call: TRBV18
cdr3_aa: ASSPGQGNEQF

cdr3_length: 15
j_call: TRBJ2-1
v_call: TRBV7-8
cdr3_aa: ASSLPGTSGALREQF